This T cell receptor beta chain was recorded in a study of blood T cell repertoires in COVID-19 (dated by TCRdb to the early 2020s). The study in broad terms: Samples from collaborators originated in the United States, Italy and Spain and spanned both the acute and convalescent phases of COVID-19. The repertoires were released in a freely available public database meant as a resource for research on the immune response to SARS-CoV-2. The samples were drawn from the first 160 participants of the ongoing ImmuneRACE study and from 1,254 subjects provided by 6 global collaborators. Subjects who had been exposed to COVID-19, were actively infected with it, or had recovered from it provided the deeply sampled blood TCRbeta repertoires that made up the dataset. Where available, HLA class I and class II types were taken from metadata supplied by the sample provider and were not determined by assay-based typing. The sample metadata nearly always contained a de-identified subject ID, COVID-19 status, age in years and sex. The material from the prospective study consisted of cDNA or gDNA derived from T cells, B-cell-depleted T cells, or PBMCs.

TCRbeta CDR3 regions were amplified from genomic DNA using the immunoSEQ Assay, a bias-controlled multiplex PCR. The original pipeline was this. The number of nucleated cells in each sample was estimated from the amplification of reference gene primers within the assay. To quantify the absolute abundance of each unique TCRbeta CDR3 rearrangement, sequence reads were collapsed and filtered. For each sample, productive Simpson clonality was calculated as the square root of Simpson's diversity index over productive rearrangements. TCRdb took this table from immuneACCESS and kept in-frame rearrangements with V and J called. Such tables lack part of the clones; where checked against another copy, unresolved V genes explain under half of the gap, and the rest is unexplained. Clone size and V and J calls were adopted from that table, with D and trimming inferred from the DNA. This sample is represented by 130,000 or so clones; 69% of them were singletons. The ten largest clones capture 2% to 2.5% of the sample.

The collaborating institutions used their own protocols to collect whole blood in K2EDTA tubes. Collaborator samples were shipped for TCRbeta analysis as frozen whole blood, isolated PBMCs, or DNA extracted from either sample type. A note on this clone: The clone's antigen remains unknown. No base quality information exists; no much larger clone differs at one position.

From the cysteine up to the phenylalanine, the CDR3 has a length of 16 residues. Just the 48-base CDR3 DNA is kept, in frame starting at base 1. V is clipped by 8 bases and J by 4 bases, and the sequence between their germline boundaries is 21 bases long. CDR1 is given as LNHDA and CDR2 as SQIVND, both from the germline V gene (reference sequence). Points the paper makes about the study in general: The quantity of clinical and demographic metadata differed by source and by participant and was supplied without curation.

The sequence derives from a woman in her 70s with acute or convalescent COVID-19. The specimen was peripheral blood. The chain joins TRBV19 to TRBJ1-5, with the identity of the D gene unclear. The nucleotide sequence reads as follows: TGTGCCAGTCGCATTTCAGGCACGTTTGGGAATCAGCCCCAGCATTTT. Translated, it reads CASRISGTFGNQPQHF.